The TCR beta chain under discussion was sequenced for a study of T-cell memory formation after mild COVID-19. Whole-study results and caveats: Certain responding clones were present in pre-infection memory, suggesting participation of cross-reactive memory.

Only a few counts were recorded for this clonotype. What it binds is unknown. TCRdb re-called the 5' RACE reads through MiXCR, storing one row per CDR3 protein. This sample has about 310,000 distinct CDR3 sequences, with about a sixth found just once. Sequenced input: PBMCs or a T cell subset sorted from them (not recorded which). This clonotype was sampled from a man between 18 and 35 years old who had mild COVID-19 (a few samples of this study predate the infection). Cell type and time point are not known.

The DNA of the CDR3 is TGTGCCAGCAGTTTGGCCCCCGGACAGGCCTCTGGAAACACCATATATTTT. As protein: CASSLAPGQASGNTIYF. The chain links TRBV12-3 or TRBV12-4 to TRBJ1-3; 7 bases align to TRBD1. Unmatched junction bases numbered 8, after V lost 3 bases and J lost 0 bases. The length of the CDR3 is 17 residues.